The 18 T cell receptor beta chains below all came from one sample that was sequenced in a study of a mutant IDH1 vaccine in newly diagnosed glioma (dated by TCRdb to the early 2020s). Library construction relied on the immunoSEQ multiplex PCR assay. In its TCRdb copy, this immuneACCESS table keeps in-frame sequences only and misses some clones. Where compared with another copy, unresolved V genes explain less than half of these, and the others have no known cause. This sample comprises some 42,000 clones, roughly 84% of them detected only once. Jointly, the top ten make up roughly 4.6% of the sample. This sample's time point label indicates: week 35, safety follow-up. Each vaccine dose, consisting of 300 ug of a 20-mer mutant IDH1 peptide in Montanide, was administered subcutaneously with topical imiquimod. These TCRs are of unknown antigen specificity. This sample comprised PBMCs, obtained from a glioma patient whose treatment included an IDH1 peptide vaccine. Every receptor here comes from a woman between 45 and 60 years old with glioma.

The J gene is TRBJ1-2, the V gene TRBV6-6, with TRBD1 matching over 9 bases. The V and J ends lost 6 bases and 4 bases, in that order; junction bases with no gene match: 9. CDR3 length: 15 amino acids. Per germline, CDR1 MNHNY and CDR2 SVGAGI (reference sequence). The CDR3 nucleotides are TGTGCCAGCAGGTCGGACAGGGGCCTCTTCTATGGCTACACCTTC. It codes for CASRSDRGLFYGYTF.

Only a few counts were recorded for this clone. The genes are TRBV28 and TRBJ2-4; perhaps TRBD1 as D (6 bases). The CDR3 runs to 12 residues. Germline V gene lookup returns CDR1 MDHEN and CDR2 SYDVKM. V was cut by 2 bases and J by 15 bases, with 14 bases left in between. CDR3 amino acids: CASSLGWDTTYF. The CDR3 nucleotides are TGTGCCAGCAGTTTAGGATGGGACACGACGTACTTC.

The J gene is TRBJ2-1, the V gene TRBV6-5; 10 bases map to TRBD1. There are 14 residues in the CDR3. The J segment lost 9 bases and the V segment lost 6 bases, leaving 8 bases of the junction unmatched. The germline V gene encodes CDR1 MNHEY and CDR2 SVGAGI. In DNA form, the CDR3 reads TGTGCCAGCAGATCAGGGGGACAGGGGATTGAGCAGTTCTTC. Translating gives CASRSGGQGIEQFF.

The chain employs TRBV5-6 and TRBJ1-1; possibly TRBD1 for D (5 bases). Germline loops: CDR1 SGHDT, CDR2 YYEEEE. V was trimmed by 6 bases and J by 7 bases, leaving 13 bases between them. The CDR3 is 12 residues long. CDR3 sequence (DNA): TGTGCCAGCACTTTTGAGGGGATTGAAGCTTTCTTT. Its translation: CASTFEGIEAFF.

The chain couples TRBV27 to TRBJ1-2; 10 bases map to TRBD1. V lost 5 bases and J lost 1; bases outside the gene matches: 4. The CDR3 is 15 amino acids. Germline V lookup: CDR1 MNHEY, CDR2 SMNVEV (reference sequence). DNA for the CDR3: TGTGCCAGCAGTCCGCGGACAGGGGGTAACTATGGCTACACCTTC. The encoded protein is CASSPRTGGNYGYTF.

The chain uses TRBV6-6 and TRBJ1-6; 7 bases map to TRBD1. This CDR3 is 12 amino acids long. Looked up from germline, CDR1 is MNHNY and CDR2 is SVGAGI (reference sequence). The ends lost 6 bases at V and 16 bases at J; junction bases unmatched: 9. The CDR3 nucleotides read TGTGCCAGCAGCTCCGACAGGGCAAGTCTCCACTTT. Its protein product is CASSSDRASLHF.

The CDR3: CASSRYTGELFF. The DNA for the CDR3 is TGTGCCAGCAGCCGTTACACCGGGGAGCTGTTTTTT. The chain combines TRBV11-1 with TRBJ2-2; D unclear. Trimming took 5 bases from V and 3 from J, leaving 4 bases between them. Germline V gene data show CDR1 as SGHAT and CDR2 as FQDESV (reference sequence). There are 12 residues in the CDR3. Supplemented by reference TRBV11-1 and TRBJ2-2, the full variable domain reads EAEVAQSPRYKITEKSQAVAFWCDPISGHATLYWYRQILGQGPELLVQFQDESVVDDSQLPKDRFSAERLKGVDSTLKIQPAELGDSAMYLCASSRYTGELFFGEGSRLTVL.

The chain employs TRBV6-6 and TRBJ1-1, with unresolved D. Germline values: CDR1 MNHNY, CDR2 SVGAGI (reference sequence). The CDR3 spans 16 residues. Trimming shortened V by 2 bases and J by 1 base, and 14 bases separated the two germline ends. CDR3 sequence reads: CASSYLGPNTNTEAFF. The CDR3 DNA is TGTGCCAGCAGTTACCTTGGACCGAATACGAACACTGAAGCTTTCTTT.

This chain joins TRBV2 and TRBJ2-5; 8 bases agree with TRBD2. The CDR3 is 15 amino acids. The V gene's germline CDR1 is SNHLY and CDR2 FYNNEI. The V gene end was trimmed by 4 bases and the J gene end by 3 bases; junction bases not matched to a gene: 7. DNA of the CDR3: TGTGCCAGCAGTGGGCGGCGGGGGGCTGAAGAGACCCAGTACTTC. Residues: CASSGRRGAEETQYF.

This rearrangement joins TRBV30 to TRBJ2-5, with 8 bases identical to TRBD2. Germline lookup yields CDR1 GTSNPN and CDR2 SVGIG (reference sequence). With V trimmed by 2 bases and J by 3 bases, 8 bases remained unmatched. The CDR3 is 15 amino acids. The CDR3 nucleotides are TGTGCCTGGAGTCTTCCTGGGACTAGGAAAGAGACCCAGTACTTC. Translating gives CAWSLPGTRKETQYF.

This chain uses TRBV6-6 with TRBJ1-2, with TRBD1 identical over 10 bases. CDR1 and CDR2 (germline): MNHNY, SVGAGI (reference sequence). The CDR3 has 15 residues. The junction had 8 bases not matched to a gene; V was cut back by 10 bases and J by 0 bases. CDR3: CATRDRGVANYGYTF. The DNA for the CDR3 is TGTGCCACCCGGGACAGGGGAGTAGCTAACTATGGCTACACCTTC.

The chain joins TRBV7-2 to TRBJ1-1; TRBD1 agrees at 9 bases. This CDR3 region has 14 residues. The V segment lost 10 bases and the J segment 3 bases; nucleotides outside the gene matches: 9. Per germline, CDR1 SGHTA and CDR2 FQGNSA. CDR3 in amino acids: CATRDRVYDTEAFF. CDR3 in DNA: TGTGCCACGCGGGACAGGGTGTATGACACTGAAGCTTTCTTT.

Of note for this clone: This specimen includes other DNA sequences encoding the same CDR3. This rearrangement joins TRBV6-5 to TRBJ1-5; D possibly corresponds to TRBD1 (5 bases). CDR1 and CDR2 from the germline V gene are MNHEY and SVGAGI. The CDR3 totals 13 residues. V gave up 5 bases and J gave up 4 bases, with 9 bases separating them. The CDR3 region is CASSPRGNQPQHF. As DNA, the CDR3 is TGTGCCAGCAGTCCAAGGGGTAATCAGCCCCAGCATTTT.

The rearrangement joins TRBV14 to TRBJ2-1; TRBD2 matches 8 bases. CDR1 is SGHDN, CDR2 FVKESK, per germline. The CDR3 has 17 amino acids. Unmatched junction bases numbered 6, after V lost 1 base and J lost 1 base. The CDR3 region has the DNA TGTGCCAGCAGCCAAGGGGCGGGGGGCACGTCCTACAATGAGCAGTTCTTC. It encodes CASSQGAGGTSYNEQFF.

The gene calls are TRBV19 and TRBJ1-5; a weak D match, TRBD1 (6 bases). The germline V and J ends were trimmed by 3 bases and 9 bases, with 15 bases remaining between them. CDR3 length equals 14 residues. Germline CDR1 is LNHDA and CDR2 is SQIVND (reference sequence). DNA of the CDR3: TGTGCCAGTAGTATCCCCCAGGGGATGGGGCCCCAGCATTTT. Protein product: CASSIPQGMGPQHF.

This chain connects TRBV6-1 to TRBJ1-5; 9 nucleotides agree with TRBD1. Unmatched junction bases numbered 4, after V lost 6 bases and J lost 1 base. This CDR3 is built from 15 residues. Germline V gene data show CDR1 as MNHNS and CDR2 as SASEGT. The DNA for the CDR3 is TGTGCCAGCAGAATGGACAGGGGCAGCAATCAGCCCCAGCATTTT. This sequence encodes CASRMDRGSNQPQHF.

This clone was counted a single time. The chain employs TRBV19 and TRBJ2-5; 9 bases are a match to TRBD1. There are 14 residues in the CDR3. V gave up 6 bases and J gave up 2 bases; unmatched junction bases: 4. Looked up from germline, CDR1 is LNHDA and CDR2 is SQIVND (reference sequence). CDR3 residues: CASRGTGWQETQYF. CDR3 DNA sequence: TGTGCCAGTAGGGGGACAGGGTGGCAAGAGACCCAGTACTTC.

V usage is TRBV30 and J usage is TRBJ1-4, with D maybe TRBD1 (5 bases). Trimming took 2 bases from V and 5 from J, leaving 15 bases between them. The V gene's germline CDR1 is GTSNPN and CDR2 SVGIG (reference sequence). The CDR3 contains 15 residues. The CDR3 DNA reads TGTGCCTGGAGTTTCTCCCGGGACTCAAATGAAAAACTGTTTTTT. Translating it yields CAWSFSRDSNEKLFF.